The 22 T cell receptor beta chains given below trace back to one sample, sequenced in a study of blood T cell repertoires in COVID-19 (dated by TCRdb to about 2020). The library was prepared using the immunoSEQ multiplex PCR assay. The clones in this table, taken by TCRdb from immuneACCESS, are in-frame only. Not every clone is retained; where verified, under half of the shortfall comes from an unresolved V gene, and the cause of the rest is unknown. Within this sample are around 140,000 clones, with about 86% of them counted one time only. The top ten hold about 8% of the sample. The sample comprised peripheral blood. The receptors here all came from a woman aged 55-70 years with acute or convalescent COVID-19.

The rearrangement uses TRBV10-3 and TRBJ1-5, with 7 nucleotides matching TRBD1. This CDR3 has 15 amino acids. The trim removed 3 bases at V and 2 bases at J, leaving 4 bases unmatched. Germline values: CDR1 ENHRY, CDR2 SYGVKD. CDR3 in amino acids: CAISELGQGNQPQHF. CDR3 DNA sequence: TGTGCCATCAGTGAATTAGGACAGGGCAATCAGCCCCAGCATTTT.

Here the CDR3 DNA reads TGTGCCAGCAGCGACAGGGGGCGGGGGACCCAGTACTTC. Its translation is CASSDRGRGTQYF. The chain recombines TRBV6-5 with TRBJ2-5, with 10 nucleotides matching TRBD1. There are 13 residues in the CDR3. V shed 6 bases, J shed 7 bases, and the junction held 5 bases outside the gene matches. Germline CDR1 is MNHEY and CDR2 is SVGAGI.

This chain links TRBV25-1 with TRBJ1-5, with 8 bases lining up with TRBD1. Trimming took 2 bases from V and 6 from J; bases not matched to a gene: 6. The CDR3 is 15 residues long. Germline CDR1 MGHDK, CDR2 SYGVNS. The CDR3 nucleotides are TGTGCCAGCAGTGAACCAGGGGGCCCGGGTCAGCCCCAGCATTTT. This translates into CASSEPGGPGQPQHF.

This chain uses TRBV20-1 with TRBJ2-7, with D maybe TRBD1 (5 bases). Germline CDR1 is DFQATT and CDR2 is SNEGSKA (reference sequence). There are 11 residues in the CDR3. The ends were cut back, 3 bases at V and 2 bases at J, with 5 bases in the middle. CDR3 protein: CSARDTYEQYF. DNA for the CDR3: TGCAGTGCTAGGGACACCTACGAGCAGTACTTC.

The CDR3 DNA reads as TGCAGCGTCAACGGGGCCTACGAGCAGTACTTC. This gives the protein CSVNGAYEQYF. The genes are TRBV29-1 and TRBJ2-7; D is perhaps TRBD2 (5 bases). CDR1 and CDR2 from the germline V gene are SQVTM and ANQGSEA. Deletions cut 6 bases from V and 2 bases from J, with 8 bases between. This CDR3 has 11 amino acids.

This sequence joins TRBV24-1 and TRBJ2-1, with 10 bases aligning to TRBD2. Germline values: CDR1 KGHDR, CDR2 SFDVKD. This CDR3 contains 16 residues. The junction had 7 bases not matched to a gene; V was cut back by 9 bases and J by 0 bases. The CDR3 sequence: CATGASGGNSYNEQFF. The CDR3 DNA reads as TGTGCCACCGGCGCTAGCGGGGGAAACTCCTACAATGAGCAGTTCTTC.

The CDR3, as DNA: TGTGCCAGCAGCTACCGGACAGGGAGCACAGATACGCAGTATTTT. Protein product: CASSYRTGSTDTQYF. V gene TRBV7-3 combines with J gene TRBJ2-3, with 8 bases matching TRBD1. Trimming removed 4 bases from V and 0 bases from J; junction bases left unmatched: 3. CDR3 length equals 15 residues. Looked up from germline, CDR1 is SGHTA and CDR2 is FQGTGA.

This rearrangement joins TRBV5-1 to TRBJ2-7; 10 bases map to TRBD1. V gave up 3 bases and J gave up 6 bases; unmatched junction bases: 3. Germline lookup yields CDR1 SGHRS and CDR2 YFSETQ. The CDR3 is made up of 13 amino acids. The CDR3 protein is CASSSTGGSEQYF. The CDR3, as DNA: TGCGCCAGCAGCTCGACAGGGGGCAGCGAGCAGTACTTC.

This chain uses TRBV5-1 with TRBJ1-1, with 8 bases fitting TRBD1. The V segment lost 4 bases and the J segment 0 bases; nucleotides outside the gene matches: 5. The CDR3 loop spans 15 amino acids. Germline V gives CDR1 SGHRS, CDR2 YFSETQ. The CDR3 DNA follows: TGCGCCAGCAGCCCACAGACAGGGGTGAACACTGAAGCTTTCTTT. Protein sequence: CASSPQTGVNTEAFF.

The rearrangement uses TRBV27 and TRBJ2-1; TRBD1 aligns across 8 bases. V gave up 3 bases and J gave up 12 bases; unmatched junction bases: 7. This CDR3 spans 13 amino acids. Germline V lookup: CDR1 MNHEY, CDR2 SMNVEV (reference sequence). The CDR3 region is CASSFSPGTGQFF. CDR3 nucleotide sequence: TGTGCCAGCAGTTTCTCACCCGGGACAGGGCAGTTCTTC.

There are a few counts of this clone. This chain links TRBV11-3 with TRBJ2-1, with D possibly matching TRBD2 (5 bases). Germline V gives CDR1 SGHNT, CDR2 YENEEA. Trimming stripped 0 bases from V and 1 base from J, with 7 bases between. The length of the CDR3 is 15 residues. This CDR3 is CASSLDRGSYNEQFF. CDR3 bases: TGTGCCAGCAGCTTAGATCGGGGTTCCTACAATGAGCAGTTCTTC.

This chain connects TRBV10-1 to TRBJ1-1; TRBD1 might be the D (6 bases). CDR1 is WNHNN and CDR2 is SYGVQD in the germline V gene (reference sequence). The V and J ends lost 7 bases and 0 bases respectively, with 12 bases between them. This CDR3 is 14 amino acids long. The CDR3 reads CASKRTDMNTEAFF. CDR3 bases: TGCGCCAGCAAGAGGACAGACATGAACACTGAAGCTTTCTTT.

V gene TRBV18 combines with J gene TRBJ1-5, with 10 bases fitting TRBD1. Losses at the gene ends were 5 bases for V and 6 bases for J; bases not matched to a gene: 4. The V gene's germline CDR1 is KGHSH and CDR2 LQKENI. The CDR3 totals 14 residues. CDR3 bases: TGTGCCAGCTCAACGACAGGGGGCTTTCAGCCCCAGCATTTT. Encoded protein: CASSTTGGFQPQHF.

The V and J genes are TRBV11-2 and TRBJ2-1; 8 bases are shared with TRBD2. In germline, CDR1 is SGHAT, CDR2 FQNNGV. V gave up 4 bases and J gave up 2 bases; unmatched junction bases: 10. The CDR3 is 17 amino acids. The CDR3, as DNA: TGTGCCAGCAGCTCCTACCTCCTAGCGGGTACCTACAATGAGCAGTTCTTC. Its translation: CASSSYLLAGTYNEQFF.

The CDR3 here is CASSIATWLAGDRSYNEQFF. The DNA for the CDR3 is TGTGCCAGTAGTATAGCCACCTGGCTAGCGGGGGACCGCTCCTACAATGAGCAGTTCTTC. V is TRBV19 and J is TRBJ2-1; TRBD2 agrees at 10 bases. V lost 1 base to trimming and J lost 0 bases; unmatched junction nucleotides: 12. The CDR3 has 20 residues. Germline loops: CDR1 LNHDA, CDR2 SQIVND (reference sequence).

The gene calls are TRBV4-2 and TRBJ2-3; maybe TRBD1 (6 bases). This CDR3 has 16 amino acids. V lost 7 bases to trimming and J lost 0 bases, with 17 bases between them. Germline V CDR1 and CDR2: LGHNA, YNFKEQ. The CDR3 bases are TGTGCCAGCAATACAGACAGGAGTCTGAGCACAGATACGCAGTATTTT. Translated, it gives CASNTDRSLSTDTQYF.

This chain connects TRBV10-2 to TRBJ1-6; the match to TRBD1 covers 8 bases. This CDR3 is built from 13 residues. The germline V gene encodes CDR1 WSHSY and CDR2 SAAADI. With V trimmed by 6 bases and J by 9 bases, 4 bases remained unmatched. CDR3 residues: CASRGQGGSPLHF. CDR3 nucleotide sequence: TGCGCCAGCAGAGGACAGGGCGGTTCACCCCTCCACTTT.

V usage is TRBV9 and J usage is TRBJ2-2; TRBD2 might be the D (6 bases). Germline CDR1 and CDR2: SGDLS and YYNGEE. This CDR3 comprises 15 residues. The V and J ends lost 3 bases and 5 bases respectively, with 14 bases between them. The CDR3 here is CASSELGGPTGELFF. The CDR3 DNA follows: TGTGCCAGCAGCGAACTCGGGGGTCCGACCGGGGAGCTGTTTTTT. The full variable domain, its missing parts supplied by reference TRBV9 and TRBJ2-2, is DSGVTQTPKHLITATGQRVTLRCSPRSGDLSVYWYQQSLDQGLQFLIQYYNGEERAKGNILERFSAQQFPDLHSELNLSSLELGDSALYFCASSELGGPTGELFFGEGSRLTVL.

The chain combines TRBV4-2 with TRBJ1-1; TRBD1 agrees at 8 bases. The ends lost 6 bases at V and 7 bases at J; junction bases unmatched: 10. Germline V gene lookup returns CDR1 LGHNA and CDR2 YNFKEQ. This CDR3 has 14 amino acids. The CDR3 sequence is CASRRQGLAFEAFF. The CDR3 nucleotides are TGTGCCAGCAGACGACAGGGGTTAGCTTTTGAAGCTTTCTTT.

This clone is a singleton in its sample. This rearrangement joins TRBV18 to TRBJ1-2, with 8 bases that match TRBD1. CDR3 size: 15 residues. Germline trimming cut 0 bases from V and 6 bases from J; bases unmatched to any gene: 6. The germline V gene encodes CDR1 KGHSH and CDR2 LQKENI. Here the CDR3 reads CASSPPGQALNGYTF. The CDR3 coding sequence is TGTGCCAGCTCACCACCGGGACAGGCCTTAAATGGCTACACCTTC.

J is TRBJ1-3 and V is TRBV5-1; unclear D gene. This CDR3 region has 13 residues. Germline CDR1 is SGHRS and CDR2 is YFSETQ. V was cut by 0 bases and J by 1 base, with 2 bases left in between. CDR3: CASSLASGNTIYF. CDR3 bases: TGCGCCAGCAGCTTGGCATCTGGAAACACCATATATTTT.

V and J are TRBV6-5 and TRBJ2-1; TRBD1 is a possible D gene (6 bases). This CDR3 region has 13 residues. Germline V gene lookup returns CDR1 MNHEY and CDR2 SVGAGI. V shed 2 bases and J shed 9 bases, with 11 bases lying between them. The CDR3 reads CASSYPQGSEQFF. CDR3 sequence (DNA): TGTGCCAGCAGTTACCCCCAGGGGAGTGAGCAGTTCTTC.